This T cell receptor beta chain was retrieved from a study of T-cell memory formation after mild COVID-19. The germline V and J ends were trimmed by 3 bases and 6 bases, with 10 bases remaining between them. CDR3 length: 13 amino acids. Germline CDR1 SGHVS, CDR2 FQNEAQ. TCRdb itself ran the 5' RACE reads through MiXCR, one entry per CDR3 protein. The sample contains hundreds of thousands of distinct CDR3 sequences, approximately 18% of which appear only once. This clonotype was seen ten or more times. This chain links TRBV7-8 with TRBJ2-3; no firm D call. Specimen: PBMCs or a T cell subset sorted from them (not recorded which). The TCR sequence derives from an adult woman who had mild COVID-19 (a few samples of this study predate the infection). Cell type and time point are not known. The CDR3 sequence is CASSFQPRDTQYF. CDR3 DNA: TGTGCCAGCAGCTTCCAGCCTAGGGATACGCAGTATTTT.